This TCR beta chain was recovered during a study of T cell responses to AZD1222 COVID-19 vaccine. Sequencing was performed with immunoSEQ multiplex PCR; in TCRdb, only in-frame clones are kept and a portion is missing. The sample contains 100,000 to 150,000 clones, more than 85% of which appear only once. Comment on this clone: What it binds is unknown.

The study pooled second doses at about 4 or about 12 weeks. The CDR3 runs to 13 residues. V shed 6 bases and J shed 8 bases, with 11 bases lying between them. The germline V gene has CDR1 MDHEN and CDR2 SYDVKM. Study-wide results and limits: Spike-specific TCR breadth and depth were elevated following two AZD1222 doses. All repertoire sampling was performed exclusively after the peak T cell response. At baseline, seropositivity was found in only a handful of AZD1222 recipients.

The genes are TRBV28 and TRBJ1-6; D uncertain. The TCR sequence derives from an adult who received the AZD1222 COVID-19 vaccine. Material: peripheral blood, obtained 28 days after the second AZD1222 dose. CDR3 in amino acids: CASSLVLYSPLHF. The CDR3 DNA is TGTGCCAGCAGCCTCGTCCTCTATTCACCCCTCCACTTT.